This T cell receptor (beta chain) derives from a study of blood T cell repertoires in COVID-19. The repertoire was sequenced with immunoSEQ multiplex PCR; TCRdb's copy has only in-frame clones and lacks some. The data show 150,000 to 200,000 clones, 85% to 95% seen once. Germline CDR1 SQVTM, CDR2 ANQGSEA. V trimming: 7 bases; J trimming: 2 bases; junction bases outside the gene matches: 11. The CDR3 runs to 15 residues. The chain couples TRBV29-1 to TRBJ2-7; 10 bases line up with TRBD1. Sequencing was performed on peripheral blood. This receptor was identified in a woman in her sixties with COVID-19, enrolled during active disease. The CDR3 DNA is TGCAGCGCCGCTCGAAGGACAGGGGGTACCTACGAGCAGTACTTC. Its translation is CSAARRTGGTYEQYF.